This record covers a single T cell receptor (beta chain). The antigen is not known. The length of the CDR3 is 13 residues. The germline gives CDR1 LNHDA, CDR2 SQIVND (reference sequence). V lost 3 bases, J lost 2 bases, and 7 bases lay in between. No immunosuppressive drugs were given to ulcerative colitis patients before diagnostic colonoscopy. Assay: immunoSEQ multiplex PCR; the TCRdb copy retains only in-frame clones and omits some. In the table there are about 36,000 clones, around 78% of which are singletons. These data belong to a study of pediatric ulcerative colitis. Study results and caveats: Acute severe colitis showed lower rectal diversity from clonal expansions.

The TCR sequence derives from a girl under 18 with moderate ulcerative colitis. Sequencing input: blood. The gene calls are TRBV19 and TRBJ1-2; D perhaps matches TRBD1 (5 bases). The CDR3 DNA reads TGTGCCAGTAGTATCAGGGAAAACTATGGCTACACCTTC. This gives the protein CASSIRENYGYTF.